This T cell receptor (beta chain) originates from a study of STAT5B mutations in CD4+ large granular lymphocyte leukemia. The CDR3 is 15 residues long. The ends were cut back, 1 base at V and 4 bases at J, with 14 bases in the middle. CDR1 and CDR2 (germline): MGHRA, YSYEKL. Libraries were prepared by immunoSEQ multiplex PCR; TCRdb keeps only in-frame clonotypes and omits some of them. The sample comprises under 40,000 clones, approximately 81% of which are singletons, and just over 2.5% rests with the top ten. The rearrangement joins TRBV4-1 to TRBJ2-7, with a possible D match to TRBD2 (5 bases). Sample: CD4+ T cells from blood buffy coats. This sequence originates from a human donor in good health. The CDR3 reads CASSQGIQEEYEQYF. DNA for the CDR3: TGCGCCAGCAGCCAAGGAATCCAGGAGGAGTACGAGCAGTACTTC.